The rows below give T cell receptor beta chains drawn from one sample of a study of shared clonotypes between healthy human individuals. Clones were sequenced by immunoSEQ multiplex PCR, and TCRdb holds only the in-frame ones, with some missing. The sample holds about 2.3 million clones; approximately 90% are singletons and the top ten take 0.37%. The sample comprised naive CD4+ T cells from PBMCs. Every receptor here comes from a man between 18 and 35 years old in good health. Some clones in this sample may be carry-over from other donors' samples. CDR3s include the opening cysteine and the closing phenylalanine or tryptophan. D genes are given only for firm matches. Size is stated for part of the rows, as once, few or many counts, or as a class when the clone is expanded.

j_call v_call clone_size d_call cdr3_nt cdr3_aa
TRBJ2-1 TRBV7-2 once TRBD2 TGTGCCAGCAGCTTCGGACTAGCGGGGCGAGTCTTC CASSFGLAGRVF
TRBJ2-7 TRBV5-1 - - TGCGCCAGCAGCCCTTGGGCCGGCTCCTACGAGCAGTACTTC CASSPWAGSYEQYF
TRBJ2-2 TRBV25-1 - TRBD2 TGTGCCAGCAGTGCAACTAGCGGGAGCGTCGGGGAGCTGTTTTTT CASSATSGSVGELFF
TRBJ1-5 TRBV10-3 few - TGTGCCATCAGTGAGGGGACATCTCCGCTTCAGCATTTT CAISEGTSPLQHF
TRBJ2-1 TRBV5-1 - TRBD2 TGCGCCAGCAGCTTGGGGCTAGCGGCATACAATGAGCAGTTCTTC CASSLGLAAYNEQFF
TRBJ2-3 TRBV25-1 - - TGTGCCAGCAGTGTGGCAGATACGCAGTATTTT CASSVADTQYF
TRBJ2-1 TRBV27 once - TGTGCCAGCAGACCTCGCGGGAGGACAGGGGCCTACAATGAGCAGTTCTTC CASRPRGRTGAYNEQFF
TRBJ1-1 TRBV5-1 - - TGCGCCAGCAGCTTGGTGGCCTCTCTAGACACTGAAGCTTTCTTT CASSLVASLDTEAFF
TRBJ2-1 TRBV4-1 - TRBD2 TGCGCCAGTGCCTGGCGGGCTAGCGGGAGCGTTGTCAATGAGCAGTTCTTC CASAWRASGSVVNEQFF
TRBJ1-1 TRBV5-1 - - TGCGCCAGCAGCCCCGGGTTGGGGGGGCTCGCTGAAGCTTTCTTT CASSPGLGGLAEAFF
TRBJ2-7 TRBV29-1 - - TGCAGCGTTGAGAGGTCCTCCGAGCAGTACTTC CSVERSSEQYF
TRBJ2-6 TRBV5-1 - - TGCGCCAGCAGCGGGTTTCACAGGGTATCTGGGGCCAACGTCCTGACTTTC CASSGFHRVSGANVLTF
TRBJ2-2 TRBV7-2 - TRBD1 TGTGCCAGCAGCTTATCCGGGACAGCGAACACCGGGGAGCTGTTTTTT CASSLSGTANTGELFF
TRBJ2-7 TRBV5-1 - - TGCGCCAGCAGCTTGGGGGTGGCCTACGACGAGCAGTACTTC CASSLGVAYDEQYF
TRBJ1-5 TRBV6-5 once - TGTGCCAGCAGTTACTCGCAGGGAAATCAGCCCCAGCATTTT CASSYSQGNQPQHF
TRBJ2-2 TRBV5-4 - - TGTGCCAGCAGCTTGGGAAACACCGGGGAGCTGTTTTTT CASSLGNTGELFF
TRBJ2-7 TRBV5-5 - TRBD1 TGTGCCAGCAGCTTGGGGACAGGGGGCTACTACGAGCAGTACTTC CASSLGTGGYYEQYF
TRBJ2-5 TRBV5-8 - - TGTGCCAGCAGCTTGGCAGGGGTAAAAGAGACCCAGTACTTC CASSLAGVKETQYF
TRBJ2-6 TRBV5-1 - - TGCGCCAGCAGCTTTGAGATGACCTCTGGGGCCAACGTCCTGACTTTC CASSFEMTSGANVLTF
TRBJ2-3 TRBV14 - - TGTGCCAGCAGCCATCAGGACAGAAACGCTACCACAGATACGCAGTATTTT CASSHQDRNATTDTQYF
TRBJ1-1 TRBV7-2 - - TGTGCCAGCAGCTTAGATCTTACCACCGTAGCTTTCTTT CASSLDLTTVAFF
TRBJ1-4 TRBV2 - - TGTGCCACCGGTTTGATTCGTAATGAAAAACTGTTTTTT CATGLIRNEKLFF
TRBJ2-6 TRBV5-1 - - TGCGCCAGCAGCCTCATTGTCAGGACTGGGGCCAACGTCCTGACTTTC CASSLIVRTGANVLTF
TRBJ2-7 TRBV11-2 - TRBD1 TGTGCCAGCAGCGGCTACGGGACAGGGTTTGAGCAGTACTTC CASSGYGTGFEQYF
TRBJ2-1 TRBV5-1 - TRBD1 TGCGCCAGCAGTGTACAGGGGTACAATGAGCAGTTCTTC CASSVQGYNEQFF
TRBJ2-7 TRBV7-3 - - TGTGCCAGCAGCCCGGAGCGTGGGTCCTCCTACGAGCAGTACTTC CASSPERGSSYEQYF
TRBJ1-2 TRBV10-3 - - TGTGCCATCAGTGAGTCTGGCCCCAGTATAAACTATGGCTACACCTTC CAISESGPSINYGYTF
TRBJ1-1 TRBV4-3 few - TGCGCCAGCAGCCAAGAGCCTAGGACCACTGAAGCTTTCTTT CASSQEPRTTEAFF
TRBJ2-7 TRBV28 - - TGTGCCAGCAGACAGGCCGGGACGCTTTACGAGCAGTACTTC CASRQAGTLYEQYF
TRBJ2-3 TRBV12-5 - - TGTGCTAGTGGTTTGAAATCAGGGAGACACACAGATACGCAGTATTTT CASGLKSGRHTDTQYF
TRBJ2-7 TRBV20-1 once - TGCAGTGCACCCAGGGGTGTCGAGCAGTACTTC CSAPRGVEQYF
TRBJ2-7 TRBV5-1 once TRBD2 TGCGCCAGCAGCTCGGCCGGGACTAGCGGGTACGAGCAGTACTTC CASSSAGTSGYEQYF
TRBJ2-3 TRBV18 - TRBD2 TGTGCCAGCTCACGATCACCCCTAGCGGACACAGATACGCAGTATTTT CASSRSPLADTDTQYF
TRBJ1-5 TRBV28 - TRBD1 TGTGCCAGCAGCCCCGTCGACAGGGCTGGTCAGCCCCAGCATTTT CASSPVDRAGQPQHF
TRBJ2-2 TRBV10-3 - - TGTGCCATCAGTCCTCTTACCGGGACAAAGAACACCGGGGAGCTGTTTTTT CAISPLTGTKNTGELFF
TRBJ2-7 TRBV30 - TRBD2 TGTGCCTGGAGTGTAACTAGCGGGGCCTACGAGCAGTACTTC CAWSVTSGAYEQYF
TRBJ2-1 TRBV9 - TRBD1 TGTGCCAGCAAAAAGGGGACAGGCCGGAATGACAATGAGCAGTTCTTC CASKKGTGRNDNEQFF
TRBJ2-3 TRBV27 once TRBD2 TGTGCCAGCAGCGGGCCCGCTAGCGGGAGTGTTGGTACGCAGTATTTT CASSGPASGSVGTQYF
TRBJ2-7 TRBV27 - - TGTGCCAGCAGTGGGCTAGCGCAGATCCTAGGCGAGCAGTACTTC CASSGLAQILGEQYF
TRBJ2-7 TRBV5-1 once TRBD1 TGCGCCAGCAGCCCCGGACAGGGAAGTGGATCCTACGAGCAGTACTTC CASSPGQGSGSYEQYF
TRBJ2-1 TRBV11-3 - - TGTGCCAGCAGCTTCCGGGGGGCCTCCTACAATGAGCAGTTCTTC CASSFRGASYNEQFF
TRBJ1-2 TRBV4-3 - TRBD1 TGCGCCAGCAGCCCCTCAGTTGGGACAGGGGTCCTTCGATACTATGGCTACACCTTC CASSPSVGTGVLRYYGYTF
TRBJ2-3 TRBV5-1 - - TGCGCCAGCAGCTTGGAGGGACTCACCCGCACAGATACGCAGTATTTT CASSLEGLTRTDTQYF
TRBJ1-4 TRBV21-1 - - TGTGCCAGCAGCCAGAGTACTTTTCGTGGGGAAAAACTGTTTTTT CASSQSTFRGEKLFF
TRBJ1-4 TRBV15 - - TGTGCCACCAGCCGCCAGGGTCGTGAAAAACTGTTTTTT CATSRQGREKLFF
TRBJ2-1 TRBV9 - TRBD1 TGTGCCAGCAGCGTCGGGACAGGGTTGAATGAGCAGTTCTTC CASSVGTGLNEQFF